These T cell receptor beta chains were read from a single sample in a study of identical twins. TCRdb ran MiXCR on the 5' RACE reads and lists one entry per CDR3 protein. Among roughly 220,000 distinct CDR3 sequences, 5.5% to 7.5% were seen once, and the ten largest hold approximately 14%. These data also featured in a second study, about T cells expressing NK-cell markers.

The material sequenced was CD8+ T cells sorted from blood. The receptors stem from a woman younger than 35 in good health. CDR3s include the opening cysteine and the closing phenylalanine or tryptophan. A D gene is named only where the DNA matches it firmly. Rows may omit the clone size; those that give it use once, few, many or a size class.

v_gene	abundance	j_gene	d_gene	CDR3nt	CDR3aa
TRBV20-1	-	TRBJ2-2	-	TGCAGTGCTAGAGCTGTTACCACCGGGGAGCTGTTTTTT	CSARAVTTGELFF
TRBV3-1	many	TRBJ1-1	-	TGTGCCAGCAGCCCAGATGGGTTCGGAGCTTTCTTT	CASSPDGFGAFF
TRBV7-2	-	TRBJ2-3	TRBD2	TGTGCCAGCAGCTTAGTTTCTAGCGGGATCACAGATACGCAGTATTTT	CASSLVSSGITDTQYF
TRBV6-1	many	TRBJ2-1	TRBD1	TGTGCCAGCTCGATGACAGGGAGCTCCTACAATGAGCAGTTCTTC	CASSMTGSSYNEQFF
TRBV6-5	-	TRBJ1-1	TRBD1	TGTGCCAGCAGTTACACTGGACAGGTGAACACTGAAGCTTTCTTT	CASSYTGQVNTEAFF
TRBV7-6	-	TRBJ2-7	-	TGTGCCAGCAGCTTAGTAGCTGGCGCTGGGGAGCAGTACTTC	CASSLVAGAGEQYF
TRBV30	-	TRBJ2-5	-	TGTGCCTCCATCGGGGAGAACCAAGAGACCCAGTACTTC	CASIGENQETQYF
TRBV12-3/TRBV12-4	many	TRBJ1-5	-	TGTGCCAGCAGTTTGACCGCATATAGCAATCAGCCCCAGCATTTT	CASSLTAYSNQPQHF
TRBV7-2	many	TRBJ1-2	-	TGTGCCAGCAGCTTACCCGGCTTTACCGCTAACTATGGCTACACCTTC	CASSLPGFTANYGYTF
TRBV7-9	few	TRBJ2-5	TRBD2	TGTGCCAGCAGCCCGCCGGGACTAGCACAAGAGACCCAGTACTTC	CASSPPGLAQETQYF
TRBV11-2	many	TRBJ1-5	-	TGTGCCAGCAGCTTAGGCGTTCCCAATCAGCCCCAGCATTTT	CASSLGVPNQPQHF
TRBV12-3/TRBV12-4	few	TRBJ1-1	-	TGTGCCAGCAGTTTTGGGGCGGGGTTCACTGAAGCTTTCTTT	CASSFGAGFTEAFF
TRBV5-1	many	TRBJ2-5	TRBD2	TGCGCCAGCGAGCCGGGGACGGGGGGCCAAGAGACCCAGTACTTC	CASEPGTGGQETQYF
TRBV7-9	many	TRBJ2-1	-	TGTGCCAGCACCACCCTAATCAATGAGCAGTTCTTC	CASTTLINEQFF
TRBV15	-	TRBJ2-1	TRBD2	TGTACCACCAGCGCCGTAGCGGGTGAGCAGTTCTTC	CTTSAVAGEQFF
TRBV7-8	-	TRBJ1-2	TRBD1	TGTGCCAGCAGCCAGGGACAGCCTTATGGCTACACCTTC	CASSQGQPYGYTF
TRBV5-6	few	TRBJ1-1	-	TGTGCCAGCAGCTTCGGGGAGGTCGTCACTGAAGCTTTCTTT	CASSFGEVVTEAFF
TRBV15	few	TRBJ2-2	TRBD2	TGTGCCACCAGCGACAGTAGCGGGGGTTCCCCCGGGGAGCTGTTTTTT	CATSDSSGGSPGELFF
TRBV3-1	few	TRBJ2-7	TRBD2	TGTGCCAGCAGCCAAGCTGGACTAGTCGACGAGCAGTACTTC	CASSQAGLVDEQYF
TRBV7-9	few	TRBJ1-2	-	TGTGCCAGCAGCTTAGGTATGGGATACCTTTTCTATGGCTACACCTTC	CASSLGMGYLFYGYTF
TRBV6-2/TRBV6-3	-	TRBJ2-5	TRBD1	TGTGCCAGCAGTTACCTTGGGACAGGGCGAGAGACCCAGTACTTC	CASSYLGTGRETQYF
TRBV18	-	TRBJ2-2	-	TGTGCCAGCTCACCACCGAATCGGGCGCTGAACACCGGGGAGCTGTTTTTT	CASSPPNRALNTGELFF